What follows is one T cell receptor beta chain and its context. The data stem from a study of blood T cells in healthy people across ages. Extracted total RNA amounted to at least 5 micrograms for each sample. PCR was performed a second time for about 6 to 12 cycles using a sample-barcoded 5' primer and a J-beta primer mix. TCRdb re-analysed the 5' RACE reads in MiXCR, keeping a single row per CDR3 protein. The repertoire consists of around 870,000 distinct CDR3 sequences, with around 26% occurring once and the leading ten covering about 18%. Sequencing was performed on blood. This TCR was sampled from a woman older than 75 in good health.

CDR3 nucleotides: TGTGCCAGCAGCTTAGCGGACACGAGGAATGAGCAGTTCTTC. This codes for CASSLADTRNEQFF. J is TRBJ2-1 and V is TRBV11-2, with D perhaps TRBD1 (5 bases). V lost 1 base to trimming and J lost 7 bases, with 11 bases between them. The CDR3 has 14 amino acids. Germline values: CDR1 SGHAT, CDR2 FQNNGV.